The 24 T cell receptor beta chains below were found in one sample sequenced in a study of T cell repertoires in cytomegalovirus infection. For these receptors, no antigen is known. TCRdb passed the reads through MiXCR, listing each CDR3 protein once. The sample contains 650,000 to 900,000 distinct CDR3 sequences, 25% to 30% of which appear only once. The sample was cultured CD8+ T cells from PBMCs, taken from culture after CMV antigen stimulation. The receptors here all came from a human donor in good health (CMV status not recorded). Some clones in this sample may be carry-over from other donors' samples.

The CDR3 reads CASSFGGPMRETQYF. As DNA, the CDR3 is TGTGCCAGCAGTTTCGGGGGGCCGATGAGAGAGACCCAGTACTTC. This sequence joins TRBV27 and TRBJ2-5; weak D call: TRBD2 (7 bases). Germline CDR1 MNHEY, CDR2 SMNVEV (reference sequence). The CDR3 sequence is 15 residues long. The ends were cut back, 3 bases at V and 4 bases at J, with 15 bases in the middle.

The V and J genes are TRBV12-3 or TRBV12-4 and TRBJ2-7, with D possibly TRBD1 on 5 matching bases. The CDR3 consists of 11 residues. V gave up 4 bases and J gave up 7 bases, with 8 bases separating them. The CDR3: CASSSKGEQYF. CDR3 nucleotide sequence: TGTGCCAGCAGTTCGAAGGGGGAGCAGTACTTC.

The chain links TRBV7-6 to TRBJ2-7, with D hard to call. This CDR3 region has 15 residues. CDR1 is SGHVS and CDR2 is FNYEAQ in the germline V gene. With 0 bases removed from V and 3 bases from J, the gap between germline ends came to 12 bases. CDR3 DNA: TGTGCCAGCAGCTTAGCGCAAGGGAAGCACTACGAGCAGTACTTC. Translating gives CASSLAQGKHYEQYF.

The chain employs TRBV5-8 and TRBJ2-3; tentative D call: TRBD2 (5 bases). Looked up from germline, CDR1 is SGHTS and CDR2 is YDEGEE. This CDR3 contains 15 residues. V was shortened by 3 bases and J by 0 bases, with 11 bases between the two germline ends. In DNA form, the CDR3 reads TGTGCCAGCAGCTACCGGGAACCTAGCACAGATACGCAGTATTTT. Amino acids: CASSYREPSTDTQYF.

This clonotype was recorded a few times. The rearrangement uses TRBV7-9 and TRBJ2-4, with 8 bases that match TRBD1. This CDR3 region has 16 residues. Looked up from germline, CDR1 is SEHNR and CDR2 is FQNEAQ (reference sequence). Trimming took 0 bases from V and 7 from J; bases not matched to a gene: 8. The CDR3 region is CASSLARYRGTNIQYF. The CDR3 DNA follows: TGTGCCAGCAGCTTAGCGAGGTACAGGGGGACGAACATTCAGTACTTC.

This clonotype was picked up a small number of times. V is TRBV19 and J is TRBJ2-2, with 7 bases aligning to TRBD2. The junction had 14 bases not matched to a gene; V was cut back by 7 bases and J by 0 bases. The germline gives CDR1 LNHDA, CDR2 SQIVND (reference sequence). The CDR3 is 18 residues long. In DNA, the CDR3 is TGTGCCAGTACCCATGGGGGGGGAGGGCCCACGAACACCGGGGAGCTGTTTTTT. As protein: CASTHGGGGPTNTGELFF.

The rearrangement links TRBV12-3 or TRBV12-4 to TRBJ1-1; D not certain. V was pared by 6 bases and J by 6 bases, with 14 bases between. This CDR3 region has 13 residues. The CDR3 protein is CASRPGWAAEAFF. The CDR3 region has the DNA TGTGCCAGCAGGCCCGGATGGGCCGCTGAAGCTTTCTTT.

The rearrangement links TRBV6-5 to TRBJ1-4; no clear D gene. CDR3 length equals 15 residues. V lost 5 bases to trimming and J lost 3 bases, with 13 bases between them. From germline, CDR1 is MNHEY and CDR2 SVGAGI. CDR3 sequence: CASSTSDGPNEKLFF. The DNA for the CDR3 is TGTGCCAGCAGTACCAGCGATGGGCCTAATGAAAAACTGTTTTTT.

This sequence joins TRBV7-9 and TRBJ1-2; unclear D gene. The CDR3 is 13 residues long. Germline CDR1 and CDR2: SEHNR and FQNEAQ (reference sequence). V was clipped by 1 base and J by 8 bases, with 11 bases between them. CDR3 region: CASSLGPGYGYTF. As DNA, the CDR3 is TGTGCCAGCAGCTTAGGTCCGGGGTACGGCTACACCTTC.

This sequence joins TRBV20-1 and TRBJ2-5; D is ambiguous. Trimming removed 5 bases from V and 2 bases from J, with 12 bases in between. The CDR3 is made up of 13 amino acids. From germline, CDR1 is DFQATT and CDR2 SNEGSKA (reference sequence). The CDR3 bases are TGCAGTGCTCCTTATGGCATTCAAGAGACCCAGTACTTC. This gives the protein CSAPYGIQETQYF.

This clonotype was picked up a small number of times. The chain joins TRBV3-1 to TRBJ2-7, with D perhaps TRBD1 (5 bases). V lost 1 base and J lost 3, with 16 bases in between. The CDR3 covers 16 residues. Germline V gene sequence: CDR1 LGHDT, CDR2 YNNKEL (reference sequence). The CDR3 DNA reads TGTGCCAGCAGCCAAGGCCCAGGGTACGTCGGCTACGAGCAGTACTTC. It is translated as CASSQGPGYVGYEQYF.

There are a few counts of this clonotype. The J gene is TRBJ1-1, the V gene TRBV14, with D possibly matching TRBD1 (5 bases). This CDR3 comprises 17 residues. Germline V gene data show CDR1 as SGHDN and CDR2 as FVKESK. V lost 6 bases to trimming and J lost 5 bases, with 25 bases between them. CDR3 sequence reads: CASRPSLQGVFWTEAFF. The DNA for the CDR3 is TGTGCCAGCAGGCCAAGTCTCCAGGGAGTTTTTTGGACTGAAGCTTTCTTT.

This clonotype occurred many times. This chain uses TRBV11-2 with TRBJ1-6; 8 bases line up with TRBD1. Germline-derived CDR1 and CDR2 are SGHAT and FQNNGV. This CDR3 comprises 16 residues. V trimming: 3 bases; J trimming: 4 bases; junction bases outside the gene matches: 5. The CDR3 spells CASSFLQGEYNSPLHF. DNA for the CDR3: TGTGCCAGCAGCTTTCTACAGGGGGAATATAATTCACCCCTCCACTTT.

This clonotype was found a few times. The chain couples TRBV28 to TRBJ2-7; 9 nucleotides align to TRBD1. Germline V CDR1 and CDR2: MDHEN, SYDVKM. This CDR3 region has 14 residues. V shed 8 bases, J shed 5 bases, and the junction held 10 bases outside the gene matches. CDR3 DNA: TGTGCCAGCCAGGCCGGGACAGGGATCGACGAGCAGTACGTC. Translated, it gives CASQAGTGIDEQYV.

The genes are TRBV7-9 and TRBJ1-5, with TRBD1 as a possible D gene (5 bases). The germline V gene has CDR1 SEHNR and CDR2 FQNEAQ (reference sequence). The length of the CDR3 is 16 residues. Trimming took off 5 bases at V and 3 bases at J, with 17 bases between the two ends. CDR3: CASSEPGGYNNQPQHF. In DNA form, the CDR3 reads TGTGCCAGCAGCGAACCGGGGGGTTATAACAATCAGCCCCAGCATTTT.

In DNA, the CDR3 is TGTGCCAGCAGTTACATAACCCTATCTAGCACTGAAGCTTTCTTT. It encodes CASSYITLSSTEAFF. The chain employs TRBV6-2 or TRBV6-3 and TRBJ1-1, with D unclear. V was trimmed by 2 bases and J by 4 bases, leaving 14 bases between them. The CDR3 consists of 15 residues. Germline CDR1 MNHEY, CDR2 SVGEGT.

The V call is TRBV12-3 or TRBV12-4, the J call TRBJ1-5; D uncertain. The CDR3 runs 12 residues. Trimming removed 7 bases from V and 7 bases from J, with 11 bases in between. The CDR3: CASTPGRQPQHF. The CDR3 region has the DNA TGTGCCAGCACCCCGGGGAGGCAGCCCCAGCATTTT.

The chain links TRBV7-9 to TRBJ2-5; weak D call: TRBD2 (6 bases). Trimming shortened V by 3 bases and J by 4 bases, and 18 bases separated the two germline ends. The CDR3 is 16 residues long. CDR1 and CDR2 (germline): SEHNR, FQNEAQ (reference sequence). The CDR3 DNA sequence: TGTGCCAGCAGCTTGCGGCGGGAACAGGTTGGAGAGACCCAGTACTTC. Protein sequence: CASSLRREQVGETQYF.

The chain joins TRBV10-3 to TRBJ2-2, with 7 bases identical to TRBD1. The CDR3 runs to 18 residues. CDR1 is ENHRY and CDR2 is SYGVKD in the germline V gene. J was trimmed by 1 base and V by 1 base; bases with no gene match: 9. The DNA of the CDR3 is TGTGCCATCAGTGAGTTCAGGACAGGCCAACTGAACACCGGGGAGCTGTTTTTT. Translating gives CAISEFRTGQLNTGELFF.

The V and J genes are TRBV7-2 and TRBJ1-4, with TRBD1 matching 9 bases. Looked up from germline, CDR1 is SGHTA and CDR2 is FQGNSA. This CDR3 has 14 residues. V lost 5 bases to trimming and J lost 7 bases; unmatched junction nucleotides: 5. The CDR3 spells CASSARTGVEKLFF. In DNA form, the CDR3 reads TGTGCCAGCAGCGCCCGGACAGGGGTTGAAAAACTGTTTTTT.

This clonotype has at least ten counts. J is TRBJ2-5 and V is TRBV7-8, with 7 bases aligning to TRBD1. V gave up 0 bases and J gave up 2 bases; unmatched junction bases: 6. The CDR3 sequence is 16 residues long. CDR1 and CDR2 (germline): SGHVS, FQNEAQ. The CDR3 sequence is CASSLARTGRQETQYF. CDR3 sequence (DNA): TGTGCCAGCAGCTTAGCGCGGACAGGTCGGCAAGAGACCCAGTACTTC.

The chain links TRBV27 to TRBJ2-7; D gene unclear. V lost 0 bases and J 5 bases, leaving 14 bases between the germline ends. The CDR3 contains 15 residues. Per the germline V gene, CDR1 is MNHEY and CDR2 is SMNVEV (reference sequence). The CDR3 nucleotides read TGTGCCAGCAGTTTATCTATCGGACGGAAGGACGAGCAGTACTTC. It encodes CASSLSIGRKDEQYF.

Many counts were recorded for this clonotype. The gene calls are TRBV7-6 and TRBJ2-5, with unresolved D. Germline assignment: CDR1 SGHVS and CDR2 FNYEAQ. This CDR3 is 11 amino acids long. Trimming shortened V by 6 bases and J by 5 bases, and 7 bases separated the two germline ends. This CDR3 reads CASSVGETQYF. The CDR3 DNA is TGTGCCAGCAGTGTGGGGGAGACCCAGTACTTC.

CDR3 nucleotides: TGTGCCACCAGCACCTGGGACAGGGGTGGAAAACTGTTTTTT. Amino acids: CATSTWDRGGKLFF. This chain uses TRBV15 with TRBJ1-4; 10 bases line up with TRBD1. The CDR3 has 14 residues. CDR1 is LNHNV and CDR2 is YYDKDF in the germline V gene (reference sequence). V lost 4 bases, J lost 10 bases, and 6 bases stayed unmatched.